This is a list of T cell receptor beta chains from one sample in a study of cytomegalovirus exposure and HLA in healthy donors. Only in-frame clones appear in the TCRdb table, and some are missing; sequencing was by immunoSEQ multiplex PCR. The sample lists about 81,000 clones, 70% to 90% occurring once. Sequencing was carried out using PBMCs. These receptors were taken from a man between 18 and 29 years old in good health and CMV-seronegative. CDR3s include the opening cysteine and the closing phenylalanine or tryptophan. D genes are given only for firm matches. Expanded clones are given a class, and other clones once, few, many or no size at all.

j_call,clone_size,d_call,v_call,cdr3_nt,cdr3_aa
TRBJ2-2,once,TRBD2,TRBV7-3,TGTGCCAGCAGCTTAGTGGCTAGCGGGAGTTTCGGGGAGCTGTTTTTT,CASSLVASGSFGELFF
TRBJ2-2,.,.,TRBV6-1,TGTGCCAGCAGTGGAAAGCGCACCGGGGAGCTGTTTTTT,CASSGKRTGELFF
TRBJ2-7,.,.,TRBV7-6,TGTGCCAGCAGCTTGACAGAGAGCTACGAGCAGTACTTC,CASSLTESYEQYF
TRBJ2-7,.,TRBD1,TRBV14,TGTGCCAGCAGCCACTCGGGACAGGGGGTTGAGCAGTACTTC,CASSHSGQGVEQYF
TRBJ2-1,.,.,TRBV25-1,TGTGCCAGCAGTAAGGGGGGGAATGAGCAGTTCTTC,CASSKGGNEQFF
TRBJ1-2,.,.,TRBV29-1,TGCAGCGCTGGGGGCGGCGACAGATCTAAAGGCTACACCTTC,CSAGGGDRSKGYTF
TRBJ1-6,once,.,TRBV4-2,TGTGCCAGCAGCCAAGGACTGACGAGCTCCTATAATTCACCCCTCCACTTT,CASSQGLTSSYNSPLHF
TRBJ2-1,.,.,TRBV2,TGTGCCAGCAGTATAAATAGCGCCGTTAGGTACAATGAGCAGTTCTTC,CASSINSAVRYNEQFF
TRBJ1-1,.,.,TRBV19,TGTGCCAGTAGTATAGGAGGAGGGGACACTGAAGCTTTCTTT,CASSIGGGDTEAFF
TRBJ2-1,.,TRBD1,TRBV15,TGTGCCACCAGCAAGACAGGGGGAGGCTACAATGAGCAGTTCTTC,CATSKTGGGYNEQFF
TRBJ2-2,.,.,TRBV7-2,TGTGCCAGCAGCTTAAAAGTAGGGGGGGGGTACGGGGAGCTGTTTTTT,CASSLKVGGGYGELFF
TRBJ2-3,once,.,TRBV6-4,TGTGCCAGCAGTGACCTCCGGGACTCCTGCACAGATACGCAGTATTTT,CASSDLRDSCTDTQYF
TRBJ2-7,.,.,TRBV10-3,TGTGCCATCAGTGACCCGACAGGACGAAACCCCTACGAGCAGTACTTC,CAISDPTGRNPYEQYF
TRBJ2-1,once,TRBD2,TRBV7-3,TGTGCCAGCAGTCTTGCGGGAGTTGGGGATGAGCAGTTCTTC,CASSLAGVGDEQFF
TRBJ2-1,.,.,TRBV6-5,TGTGCCAGCAGCCGAGGGGGGGGGTCATACAATGAGCAGTTCTTC,CASSRGGGSYNEQFF
TRBJ2-7,.,.,TRBV7-8,TGTGCCAGCAGCCCAGGGGCGAAATACGAGCAGTACTTC,CASSPGAKYEQYF
TRBJ2-3,.,TRBD1,TRBV7-2,TGTGCCAGCAGTACTCGACAGGGGATAACAGATACGCAGTATTTT,CASSTRQGITDTQYF
TRBJ1-3,.,.,TRBV4-3,TGCGCCAGCAGCCAACGGGTCGGAAACACCATATATTTT,CASSQRVGNTIYF
TRBJ1-5,.,.,TRBV28,TGTGCCAGCAGTTCCCTGGGGGGAAATCAGCCCCAGCATTTT,CASSSLGGNQPQHF
TRBJ2-7,.,TRBD2,TRBV18,TGTGCCAGCTCACCACCCGGGAGGGGGTCCTACGAGCAGTACTTC,CASSPPGRGSYEQYF
TRBJ2-1,.,.,TRBV5-5,TGTGCCAGCAGCTTGGTGGTGGGGATGGGGAGGTGGGATGAGCAGTTCTTC,CASSLVVGMGRWDEQFF
TRBJ2-7,.,TRBD1,TRBV13,TGTGCCAGCAGCGACAGGGCTCGCGAGCAGTACTTC,CASSDRAREQYF
TRBJ2-3,.,.,TRBV6-4,TGTGCCAGCAGTGTCGGGGAGGGGGACACAGATACGCAGTATTTT,CASSVGEGDTDTQYF
TRBJ1-1,.,.,TRBV4-1,TGCGCCAGCAGCGCGGGCATGAACACTGAAGCTTTCTTT,CASSAGMNTEAFF
TRBJ1-6,few,.,TRBV6-1,TGTGCCAGCAGTGAAGGGCAGTTTAATTCACCCCTCCACTTT,CASSEGQFNSPLHF
TRBJ2-1,.,TRBD2,TRBV29-1,TGCAGCGTTGAAGGCGGGGGGGGTTACGATGAGCAGTTCTTC,CSVEGGGGYDEQFF
TRBJ2-1,.,.,TRBV18,TGTGCCAGCTCACCACCAACTAGCTCCTACAATGAGCAGTTCTTC,CASSPPTSSYNEQFF
TRBJ2-3,few,TRBD1,TRBV4-3,TGCGCCAGCAGCCAAGAGGAACAGGGGCCACCCACAGATACGCAGTATTTT,CASSQEEQGPPTDTQYF
TRBJ2-3,.,TRBD2,TRBV14,TGTGCCAGCAGTGCCGGACTAGCGGCCGTAGATACGCAGTATTTT,CASSAGLAAVDTQYF
TRBJ2-2,.,.,TRBV11-2,TGTGCCAGCAGACCTACCGCGAACACCGGGGAGCTGTTTTTT,CASRPTANTGELFF
TRBJ2-2,.,.,TRBV28,TGTGCCAGCAGACTATTTCCCGGGGAGCTGTTTTTT,CASRLFPGELFF
TRBJ2-5,.,.,TRBV4-1,TGCGCCAGCAGCCGCAGCCTAAGAGCGGGAGAGACCCAGTACTTC,CASSRSLRAGETQYF
TRBJ2-5,.,TRBD1,TRBV28,TGTGCCAGCAGTTCATACGCCAGGGGGAGAGAGACCCAGTACTTC,CASSSYARGRETQYF